This T cell receptor beta chain was obtained from a study of shared clonotypes between healthy human individuals. CDR3 size: 15 residues. Trimming cost V 6 bases and J 2 bases; bases outside gene matches: 6. The germline CDR1 and CDR2 sequences are MNHNS and SASEGT. Naive-designated CD8 cells lacked CD45RO, were positively enriched for CCR7, and omitted terminally differentiated effector memory CD45RA+ cells. Assay used: immunoSEQ multiplex PCR; TCRdb lists only in-frame clones, some missing. Seen here are some 2.1 million clones, approximately 94% observed once, and the top ten hold about 1.1%. The sequence was obtained from a man aged 18 to 29 in good health. The sequenced sample was naive CD8+ T cells sorted from blood. The rearrangement links TRBV6-1 to TRBJ1-4; 7 bases line up with TRBD1. Here the CDR3 DNA reads TGTGCCAGCAGAGATACAGGGGCCACTAATGAAAAACTGTTTTTT. This sequence encodes CASRDTGATNEKLFF.